Listed here are 17 T cell receptor beta chains from one sample, sequenced in a study of blood T cell repertoires in COVID-19. This table comes from immunoSEQ multiplex PCR, and its TCRdb copy is limited to in-frame clones, with some not included. Of 150,000 or so clones in the sample, about four fifths were seen once. Input material: PBMCs or T cells enriched from blood (not recorded which). These receptors came from a man aged 50-59 years who had recovered from COVID-19.

The table lists this clone with a count of one. The chain has TRBV7-2 and TRBJ2-7, with a weak D call TRBD2 (6 bases). Trimming removed 5 bases at V and 0 bases at J, with 11 bases between. The CDR3 spans 14 residues. The germline CDR1 and CDR2 sequences are SGHTA and FQGNSA. The CDR3: CASSLSGLSYEQYF. The CDR3 bases are TGTGCCAGCAGCCTTAGCGGACTCTCCTACGAGCAGTACTTC.

This chain connects TRBV11-1 to TRBJ2-3; 7 nucleotides line up with TRBD1. V gave up 3 bases and J gave up 1 base; unmatched junction bases: 4. Germline V lookup: CDR1 SGHAT, CDR2 FQDESV (reference sequence). This CDR3 has 15 residues. DNA for the CDR3: TGTGCCAGCAGCTTCGGTCAGGGGGGCACAGATACGCAGTATTTT. Translated: CASSFGQGGTDTQYF.

This sequence joins TRBV6-5 and TRBJ1-3, with a tentative D call TRBD1 (6 bases). V was shortened by 4 bases and J by 8 bases, with 9 bases between the two germline ends. Per the germline V gene, CDR1 is MNHEY and CDR2 is SVGAGI. CDR3 size: 12 residues. DNA of the CDR3: TGTGCCAGCAGTTCGTCAGGGGACACCATATATTTT. It encodes CASSSSGDTIYF.

The V call is TRBV5-4, the J call TRBJ1-1; D is ambiguous. V shed 5 bases and J shed 5 bases, with 19 bases lying between them. The CDR3 contains 15 residues. Germline CDR1 and CDR2: SGHNT and YYREEE (reference sequence). As DNA, the CDR3 is TGTGCCAGCAGGACCGTTACACGGGGTGGGACTGAAGCTTTCTTT. It codes for CASRTVTRGGTEAFF. The variable domain in full, with the rest retrieved from reference TRBV5-4 and TRBJ1-1, is ETGVTQSPTHLIKTRGQQVTLRCSSQSGHNTVSWYQQALGQGPQFIFQYYREEENGRGNFPPRFSGLQFPNYSSELNVNALELDDSALYLCASRTVTRGGTEAFFGQGTRLTVV.

The rearrangement uses TRBV5-5 and TRBJ2-4, with 9 bases matching TRBD1. The germline V gene has CDR1 SGHKS and CDR2 YYEKEE (reference sequence). V shed 3 bases and J 1 base; nucleotides not matched to a gene: 11. The CDR3 covers 18 residues. In DNA, the CDR3 is TGTGCCAGCAGCTCTCTCCACCGGGACAGGGTCGCCAAAAACATTCAGTACTTC. Protein sequence: CASSSLHRDRVAKNIQYF.

This clone has just one count. This sequence joins TRBV12-5 and TRBJ2-3, with D perhaps TRBD1 (7 bases). The CDR3 contains 17 residues. Germline CDR1 LGHNT, CDR2 FRNRAP. Trimming shortened V by 9 bases and J by 2 bases, and 24 bases separated the two germline ends. CDR3 amino acids: CASHRQGGFSYTDTQYF. The CDR3 bases are TGTGCTAGCCACAGACAGGGAGGTTTCTCTTACACAGATACGCAGTATTTT.

This clone was seen only a few times. The CDR3 protein is CASSASPQGHLSGNTIYF. CDR3 nucleotides: TGTGCCAGCAGCGCGAGCCCCCAGGGGCACCTCTCTGGAAACACCATATATTTT. The chain combines TRBV9 with TRBJ1-3; TRBD1 might be the D (6 bases). Germline CDR1 is SGDLS and CDR2 is YYNGEE. The germline V and J ends were trimmed by 3 bases and 0 bases, with 19 bases remaining between them. The length of the CDR3 is 18 residues.

The gene calls are TRBV9 and TRBJ2-1; 9 nucleotides match TRBD2. V was pared by 0 bases and J by 10 bases, with 11 bases of the junction left unmatched. The CDR3 spans 16 residues. The germline V gene has CDR1 SGDLS and CDR2 YYNGEE. In DNA, the CDR3 is TGTGCCAGCAGCGTAGTTCCGGGACTAGCATCAGGCGAGCAGTTCTTC. Its translation is CASSVVPGLASGEQFF.

V and J are TRBV9 and TRBJ2-1; the match to TRBD2 covers 11 bases. CDR3 length equals 15 residues. After removal of 2 bases from V and 7 bases from J, the junction contained 5 bases not matched to a gene. Per germline, CDR1 SGDLS and CDR2 YYNGEE. The CDR3 DNA reads as TGTGCCAGCAGCGTTAGCGGGGGGGCTCTGAATGAGCAGTTCTTC. Translated: CASSVSGGALNEQFF.

The chain recombines TRBV7-9 with TRBJ1-3; D perhaps matches TRBD1 (6 bases). CDR1 and CDR2 from the germline V gene are SEHNR and FQNEAQ (reference sequence). The CDR3 length is 15 residues. Trimming took 3 bases from V and 2 from J, leaving 11 bases between them. This CDR3 reads CASSFDRITGNTIYF. The DNA for the CDR3 is TGTGCCAGCAGCTTCGACAGGATCACTGGAAACACCATATATTTT.

The chain links TRBV5-1 to TRBJ2-5; 15 nucleotides line up with TRBD2. The CDR3 is made up of 16 amino acids. The germline V gene has CDR1 SGHRS and CDR2 YFSETQ. The J segment lost 3 bases and the V segment lost 4 bases, leaving 4 bases of the junction unmatched. The CDR3 loop is CASSPGTSGGKETQYF. For the CDR3, the DNA is TGCGCCAGCAGCCCCGGGACTAGCGGGGGGAAAGAGACCCAGTACTTC.

The chain has TRBV19 and TRBJ1-1; D not resolved. The CDR3 spans 13 residues. Trimming stripped 7 bases from V and 5 bases from J, with 14 bases between. CDR1 is LNHDA and CDR2 is SQIVND in the germline V gene (reference sequence). The CDR3 bases are TGTGCCAGTAAGGAGTCGAGGTGGACTGAAGCTTTCTTT. The encoded protein is CASKESRWTEAFF.

This rearrangement joins TRBV16 to TRBJ1-2, with 7 nucleotides matching TRBD1. CDR3 length equals 14 residues. The V segment lost 3 bases and the J segment 4 bases; nucleotides outside the gene matches: 5. Per the germline V gene, CDR1 is KGHSY and CDR2 is FQNENV. The CDR3 DNA reads TGTGCCAGCAGCCATGAGACAGGGAGCTATGGCTACACCTTC. Its translation: CASSHETGSYGYTF.

CDR3 amino acids: CASSSRTSGRNQETQYF. CDR3 DNA sequence: TGTGCCAGCAGCTCACGTACTAGCGGGAGAAACCAAGAGACCCAGTACTTC. V usage is TRBV7-9 and J usage is TRBJ2-5, with TRBD2 matching over 11 bases. This CDR3 spans 17 amino acids. Trimming took 4 bases from V and 0 from J; bases not matched to a gene: 7. Germline V gene lookup returns CDR1 SEHNR and CDR2 FQNEAQ (reference sequence).

A note on this clone: Its ends do not fully match the called genes, so a read error is possible. The chain combines TRBV7-2 with TRBJ1-5; 8 bases are a match to TRBD1. Germline V CDR1 and CDR2: SGHTA, FQGNSA. This CDR3 comprises 16 residues. The CDR3 here is CASSVAGGVSNQPQHF. As DNA, the CDR3 is TGTGCCAGCAGCGTAGCAGGGGGCGTGAGCAATCAGCCCCAGCATTTT. The full variable domain, in which reference TRBV7-2 and TRBJ1-5 provide the parts outside the CDR3, is GAGVSQSPSNKVTEKGKDVELRCDPISGHTALYWYRQSLGQGLEFLIYFQGNSAPDKSGLPSDRFSAERTGGSVSTLTIQRTQQEDSAVYLCASSVAGGVSNQPQHFGDGTRLSIL.

This clone was seen only once. The chain couples TRBV9 to TRBJ1-1, with TRBD1 matching 12 bases. This CDR3 has 17 residues. The germline CDR1 and CDR2 sequences are SGDLS and YYNGEE. J was trimmed by 1 base and V by 0 bases; bases with no gene match: 4. The CDR3, as DNA: TGTGCCAGCAGCGTAGTTGGGACAGGGGGCTGGAACACTGAAGCTTTCTTT. It yields the protein CASSVVGTGGWNTEAFF. The full variable domain, in which reference TRBV9 and TRBJ1-1 provide the parts outside the CDR3, is DSGVTQTPKHLITATGQRVTLRCSPRSGDLSVYWYQQSLDQGLQFLIQYYNGEERAKGNILERFSAQQFPDLHSELNLSSLELGDSALYFCASSVVGTGGWNTEAFFGQGTRLTVV.

The rearrangement uses TRBV19 and TRBJ2-4; a possible D gene is TRBD2 (7 bases). CDR1 is LNHDA, CDR2 SQIVND, per germline (reference sequence). CDR3 length: 15 amino acids. The V gene lost 3 bases and the J gene lost 6 bases, with 15 bases spanning the gap. The CDR3 sequence is CASSIGGLSGNIQYF. The CDR3 DNA reads as TGTGCCAGTAGTATCGGGGGGCTCTCGGGAAACATTCAGTACTTC. Drawing the rest from reference TRBV19 and TRBJ2-4, the complete variable domain is DGGITQSPKYLFRKEGQNVTLSCEQNLNHDAMYWYRQDPGQGLRLIYYSQIVNDFQKGDIAEGYSVSREKKESFPLTVTSAQKNPTAFYLCASSIGGLSGNIQYFGAGTRLSVL.